The present T cell receptor (beta chain) was sequenced within a study of T cell changes during pregnancy in multiple sclerosis (dated by TCRdb to 2018 to 2020). Regarding the complete study: The study looked at changes in the T cell repertoire across pregnancy in women with multiple sclerosis.

Regarding this clone: The specificity of this receptor is unknown. Within one base of it there is no much larger clone, and no base qualities were kept.

The library was generated by the immunoSEQ multiplex PCR assay. In TCRdb, the immuneACCESS table is reduced to in-frame sequences with V and J assigned. These tables do not hold every clone; where another copy was compared, an unresolved V gene accounts for under half, and the others remain unexplained. Here the sample has about 60,000 clones; 80% to 95% occur a single time. The biggest ten clones account for 0.7% to 1% of the sample. The specimen comprised peripheral blood, sampled in the first trimester of pregnancy. This clonotype was obtained from a female donor with multiple sclerosis, enrolled in a pregnancy study.

The bases read TGTGCCAGCAAAGGGACTAGCGGGGGGCCCCTTCATTTCTTC. Its coded protein is CASKGTSGGPLHFF. Here the chain combines TRBV6-1 and TRBJ2-1, and 15 bases in between align with TRBD2. CDR1 and CDR2 were assigned from the germline V gene as MNHNS and SASEGT. Clipping removes 7 bases from V and 16 bases from J, with 11 as the unmatched junction base count. There are 14 amino acids in the CDR3, from cysteine to phenylalanine inclusive. The sequence is cut down to CDR3 DNA, 42 bases in frame from base 1.